A selection of T cell receptor beta chains follows, all from one sample in a study of patients and donors after allogeneic stem cell transplantation. MiXCR was run by TCRdb on the RT-PCR reads, yielding one entry per CDR3 protein. The sample carries around 90,000 distinct CDR3 sequences, around 49% recorded once. The specimen was blood, either unsorted or a sorted T cell fraction (not recorded which). The receptor source for this set is a human donor who was either an allogeneic HSCT recipient or a stem cell or donor lymphocyte infusion donor (not recorded which). It is not recorded whose cells these are; they may come from a transplant donor. CDR3s leave out the opening cysteine and the closing phenylalanine or tryptophan. D genes are given only for firm matches.

d_gene: .
j_gene: TRBJ1-1
v_gene: TRBV12-3/TRBV12-4
CDR3aa: ASSSPLKWNTEAF

d_gene: .
j_gene: TRBJ1-1
v_gene: TRBV28
CDR3aa: ASSQASVNTEAF

d_gene: .
j_gene: TRBJ2-3
v_gene: TRBV29-1
CDR3aa: SASRETDTQY

d_gene: TRBD1
j_gene: TRBJ1-2
v_gene: TRBV27
CDR3aa: ASGTGNYGYT

d_gene: .
j_gene: TRBJ1-2
v_gene: TRBV5-1
CDR3aa: ASSLDLSEAYGYT

d_gene: .
j_gene: TRBJ1-2
v_gene: TRBV5-1
CDR3aa: ASSLAFGRDARFGYT

d_gene: TRBD1
j_gene: TRBJ1-3
v_gene: TRBV12-3/TRBV12-4
CDR3aa: ASSPQGARNTIY

d_gene: .
j_gene: TRBJ1-3
v_gene: TRBV7-3
CDR3aa: ASSLGSGNTIY

d_gene: TRBD1
j_gene: TRBJ2-3
v_gene: TRBV10-2
CDR3aa: ASRAGQGVDTQY

d_gene: TRBD1
j_gene: TRBJ1-1
v_gene: TRBV5-1
CDR3aa: ASGLDLDRTNTEAF

d_gene: TRBD1
j_gene: TRBJ1-5
v_gene: TRBV29-1
CDR3aa: SVWDRASNQPQH

d_gene: .
j_gene: TRBJ1-4
v_gene: TRBV27
CDR3aa: ASSLGQRGEKLF

d_gene: .
j_gene: TRBJ1-1
v_gene: TRBV7-2
CDR3aa: ASSPGGHTEAF

d_gene: TRBD1
j_gene: TRBJ1-2
v_gene: TRBV27
CDR3aa: ASSFDRVYGYT

d_gene: .
j_gene: TRBJ1-2
v_gene: TRBV5-1
CDR3aa: ASSLEHPYGYT

d_gene: .
j_gene: TRBJ1-1
v_gene: TRBV24-1
CDR3aa: ATSDLGAEAF

d_gene: .
j_gene: TRBJ1-5
v_gene: TRBV7-9
CDR3aa: ASSPQANQPQH

d_gene: .
j_gene: TRBJ1-5
v_gene: TRBV12-3/TRBV12-4
CDR3aa: ASSLTQAQPQH

d_gene: .
j_gene: TRBJ1-5
v_gene: TRBV4-3
CDR3aa: ASSQDPVSNQPQH

d_gene: .
j_gene: TRBJ2-5
v_gene: TRBV28
CDR3aa: ASSEPRTPTQETQY

d_gene: .
j_gene: TRBJ1-2
v_gene: TRBV7-9
CDR3aa: ASSFPQGSYGYT

d_gene: TRBD1
j_gene: TRBJ1-2
v_gene: TRBV28
CDR3aa: ASSLKQGSYGYT

d_gene: .
j_gene: TRBJ2-7
v_gene: TRBV28
CDR3aa: ASNPRIRRDPRYEQY

d_gene: .
j_gene: TRBJ1-1
v_gene: TRBV6-2/TRBV6-3
CDR3aa: ASSYPWPAEAF

d_gene: .
j_gene: TRBJ1-3
v_gene: TRBV10-3
CDR3aa: AISEFLDQGSRNTIY

d_gene: .
j_gene: TRBJ1-4
v_gene: TRBV7-2
CDR3aa: ASSLFIGVSLTTNEKLF

d_gene: .
j_gene: TRBJ1-4
v_gene: TRBV6-6
CDR3aa: ASTYSQVLPFNEKLF

d_gene: .
j_gene: TRBJ1-6
v_gene: TRBV25-1
CDR3aa: ASSGPTDYNSPLH

d_gene: .
j_gene: TRBJ1-4
v_gene: TRBV7-9
CDR3aa: ASSSRDGTNEKLF

d_gene: TRBD1
j_gene: TRBJ1-2
v_gene: TRBV6-5
CDR3aa: ASRRGTGGWSYT

d_gene: .
j_gene: TRBJ1-5
v_gene: TRBV28
CDR3aa: ASRTDSNQPQH

d_gene: TRBD1
j_gene: TRBJ1-5
v_gene: TRBV10-2
CDR3aa: ASRSGQGNQPQH

d_gene: .
j_gene: TRBJ1-5
v_gene: TRBV4-2
CDR3aa: ASSQGGVNLAQPQH

d_gene: .
j_gene: TRBJ1-2
v_gene: TRBV7-3
CDR3aa: ASGGLAQGGYT

d_gene: .
j_gene: TRBJ1-2
v_gene: TRBV20-1
CDR3aa: SAPGGDYGYT

d_gene: TRBD1
j_gene: TRBJ1-6
v_gene: TRBV6-5
CDR3aa: ASSPRQGARSPLH

d_gene: .
j_gene: TRBJ1-6
v_gene: TRBV7-9
CDR3aa: ASSLSGGGRYNSPLH

d_gene: TRBD1
j_gene: TRBJ1-2
v_gene: TRBV28
CDR3aa: ASSSDRGRYGYT

d_gene: .
j_gene: TRBJ1-2
v_gene: TRBV12-3/TRBV12-4
CDR3aa: ASSNYAGDGYT

d_gene: TRBD2
j_gene: TRBJ2-1
v_gene: TRBV11-3
CDR3aa: ASSSWTSGTSSYNEQF

d_gene: .
j_gene: TRBJ1-1
v_gene: TRBV5-1
CDR3aa: ASRKEDTEAF

d_gene: .
j_gene: TRBJ2-7
v_gene: TRBV28
CDR3aa: ASSPPPRSYEQY

d_gene: .
j_gene: TRBJ1-6
v_gene: TRBV12-3/TRBV12-4
CDR3aa: ASTSTGPPLH

d_gene: TRBD1
j_gene: TRBJ1-1
v_gene: TRBV28
CDR3aa: ASTPGQGWFTEAF

d_gene: TRBD2
j_gene: TRBJ2-1
v_gene: TRBV7-8
CDR3aa: ASSLVSGSYNEQF

d_gene: .
j_gene: TRBJ1-2
v_gene: TRBV4-3
CDR3aa: ASSHRVRHGYT

d_gene: .
j_gene: TRBJ1-5
v_gene: TRBV7-3
CDR3aa: ATQPKGSNQPQH

d_gene: .
j_gene: TRBJ1-2
v_gene: TRBV7-2
CDR3aa: ASGLLYGYT

d_gene: .
j_gene: TRBJ1-3
v_gene: TRBV4-3
CDR3aa: ASSQDKRTGFSGNTIY

d_gene: TRBD1
j_gene: TRBJ1-1
v_gene: TRBV4-1
CDR3aa: ASSQEDRVNTEAF

d_gene: .
j_gene: TRBJ1-5
v_gene: TRBV12-3/TRBV12-4
CDR3aa: ASSFAQNNQPQH

d_gene: .
j_gene: TRBJ1-1
v_gene: TRBV5-6
CDR3aa: ASTTSGGGTEAF